The 2 T cell receptor beta chains in this list originate from one sample, sequenced in a study of blood T cell repertoires in COVID-19. The method was immunoSEQ multiplex PCR; TCRdb's version includes in-frame clones alone and lacks a portion of them. The sample records roughly 120,000 clones, about nine tenths being singletons. The sequenced sample was peripheral blood. These receptors came from a man aged 50 or older with active COVID-19.

The gene calls are TRBV12-5 and TRBJ1-4, with 9 bases fitting TRBD1. The CDR3 runs 15 residues. Germline V gene sequence: CDR1 LGHNT, CDR2 FRNRAP. Losses at the gene ends were 1 base for V and 5 bases for J; bases not matched to a gene: 2. The CDR3 loop is CASGLGDRENEKLFF. CDR3 coding DNA: TGTGCTAGTGGTTTGGGGGACAGGGAGAATGAAAAACTGTTTTTT.

The V gene is TRBV5-1, the J gene TRBJ2-7, with D possibly TRBD2 on 6 matching bases. The germline V gene has CDR1 SGHRS and CDR2 YFSETQ. The CDR3 is made up of 15 amino acids. V dropped 0 bases and J dropped 3 bases, with 13 bases sitting between them. In DNA, the CDR3 is TGCGCCAGCAGCTTGGTGTCTAGCGCCAACTACGAGCAGTACTTC. Its translation: CASSLVSSANYEQYF.